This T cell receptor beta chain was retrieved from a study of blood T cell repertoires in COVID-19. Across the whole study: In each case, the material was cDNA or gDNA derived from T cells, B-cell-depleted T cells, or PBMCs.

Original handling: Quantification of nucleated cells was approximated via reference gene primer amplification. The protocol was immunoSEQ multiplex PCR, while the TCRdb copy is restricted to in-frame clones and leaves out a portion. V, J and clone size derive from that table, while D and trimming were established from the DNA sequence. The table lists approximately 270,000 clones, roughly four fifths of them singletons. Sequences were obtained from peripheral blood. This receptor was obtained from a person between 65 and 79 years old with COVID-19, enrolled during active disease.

The CDR3, as DNA: TGTGCCAGCAGCTTAGACCGGGACAGGGTGGGCTATGGCTACACCTTC. This sequence encodes CASSLDRDRVGYGYTF. This chain connects TRBV7-8 to TRBJ1-2; 9 positions agree with TRBD1. Unmatched junction bases numbered 7, after V lost 1 base and J lost 4 bases. Germline CDR1 reads SGHVS; CDR2 reads FQNEAQ. The CDR3 sequence is 16 residues long.